Included here is one T cell receptor (beta chain) sequence, with context. Looked up from germline, CDR1 is MGHRA and CDR2 is YSYEKL. V lost 8 bases and J 5 bases, leaving 18 bases between the germline ends. This CDR3 spans 14 amino acids. TCRdb re-called the RT-PCR reads through MiXCR, storing one row per CDR3 protein. The data contain about 700,000 distinct CDR3 sequences, more than 13% of them singletons. This chain connects TRBV4-1 to TRBJ2-5; TRBD1 or TRBD2 may be the D gene (5 bases each). This receptor was obtained from a female donor in good health, serving as a healthy control. Sequencing was carried out using memory CD4+ T cells from blood. As DNA, the CDR3 is TGCGCCAGCGCGCGTTCGGGGCCCCGGGAGACCCAGTACTTC. As protein: CASARSGPRETQYF.